This T cell receptor beta chain was profiled in a study of blood T cell repertoires in COVID-19. The germline V gene has CDR1 LNHDA and CDR2 SQIVND (reference sequence). Trimming removed 3 bases from V and 6 bases from J, with 12 bases in between. The CDR3 sequence is 14 residues long. TCRdb's copy holds only in-frame clones and misses some; the assay was immunoSEQ multiplex PCR. The table has around 420,000 clones, approximately 91% seen once. The origin of this receptor is a woman aged 40 to 55 with acute COVID-19. Sequenced sample: PBMCs or T cells enriched from blood (not recorded which). The gene calls are TRBV19 and TRBJ1-5; tentative D call: TRBD1 (5 bases). CDR3: CASSIGRASQPQHF. CDR3 sequence (DNA): TGTGCCAGTAGTATTGGCAGGGCTAGTCAGCCCCAGCATTTT.